This T cell receptor beta chain was captured by sequencing in a study of vaccination and CD4 T cells after COVID-19. The CDR3 runs 14 residues. Trimming pared 6 bases from V and 0 bases from J, leaving 9 bases between. CDR1 and CDR2 (germline): WSHSY, SAAADI. Concerning this clonotype: Its cognate antigen is unknown.

Cultured CD4+ T-cell DNA underwent Oncomine TCR Beta short-read sequencing. TCRdb independently ran MiXCR on the PCR reads; one entry per CDR3 protein. The data hold fewer than 25,000 distinct CDR3 sequences, with approximately 40% observed a single time. Stated treatment: approximately 11-day PBMC culture with coronavirus spike peptide pools or control peptides (ViraFEST assay). The study's findings and limits: Median SARS-CoV-2-reactive clonotype numbers went up from around 19 to 38, but not significantly.

This TCR was sampled from a human donor with COVID-19. The chain carries TRBV10-2 and TRBJ1-5, with unresolved D. Sequencing input: cultured CD4+ T cells from blood. The DNA for the CDR3 is TGCGCCAGCAGAGGGTGGGGTAGCAATCAGCCCCAGCATTTT. As protein: CASRGWGSNQPQHF.